One sample yielded the 21 T cell receptor beta chains listed below, sequenced in a study of STAT3 mutations in large granular lymphocyte leukemia. The data were produced by immunoSEQ multiplex PCR, yet TCRdb's version contains in-frame clones alone and is incomplete. The table has approximately 4,300 clones, about 64% seen once. No antigen has been assigned to these receptors. Whole-study results and caveats: In T-cell large granular lymphocyte leukemia, about half of patients showed multiple immunodominant subclonotypes.

Sequenced material: PBMCs. The receptor set was obtained from a human donor with T large granular lymphocyte leukemia. Some clones in this sample may be carry-over from other donors' samples.

V gene TRBV30 combines with J gene TRBJ1-1; no clear D gene. CDR3 length: 13 residues. Germline V lookup: CDR1 GTSNPN, CDR2 SVGIG (reference sequence). V gave up 3 bases and J gave up 1 base, with 9 bases separating them. CDR3 sequence reads: CAWRPNRNTEAFF. In DNA form, the CDR3 reads TGTGCCTGGAGGCCGAACCGGAACACTGAAGCTTTCTTT.

The chain combines TRBV5-1 with TRBJ1-5; TRBD1 matches at 7 bases. The CDR3 totals 16 residues. With 2 bases clipped from V and 4 bases from J, the junction kept 9 bases outside the gene matches. The germline V gene has CDR1 SGHRS and CDR2 YFSETQ. The DNA for the CDR3 is TGCGCCAGCAGCTTAGTTCCTGGACAGGATAATCAGCCCCAGCATTTT. It is translated as CASSLVPGQDNQPQHF.

The chain recombines TRBV6-6 with TRBJ1-2; TRBD1 aligns across 7 bases. CDR3 length equals 15 residues. CDR1 MNHNY and CDR2 SVGAGI come from the germline V gene (reference sequence). V trimming: 8 bases; J trimming: 6 bases; junction bases outside the gene matches: 15. The CDR3 here is CASGTLRGRQDGYTF. DNA for the CDR3: TGTGCCAGCGGAACTTTGAGGGGGCGCCAAGATGGCTACACCTTC.

In its sample, this clone was seen a few times. The chain has TRBV11-2 and TRBJ2-7; 10 bases align to TRBD1. Germline V gene sequence: CDR1 SGHAT, CDR2 FQNNGV. This CDR3 has 16 amino acids. V lost 1 base, J lost 6 bases, and 9 bases stayed unmatched. The CDR3 here is CASSLVPTGGLGEQYF. The CDR3 DNA reads TGTGCCAGCAGCTTAGTCCCGACAGGGGGCCTTGGCGAGCAGTACTTC.

This clone was observed a single time. The gene calls are TRBV1 and TRBJ2-1; TRBD2, the table's D call, lacks a check against the DNA. TRBV1 is an annotated pseudogene. CDR3 length: 16 residues. The CDR3 spells CTSSLGTSGTYNEQFF. The CDR3 DNA reads TGCACCAGCAGCCTAGGGACTAGCGGCACCTACAATGAGCAGTTCTTC.

The chain joins TRBV18 to TRBJ1-2; D remains ambiguous. The CDR3 is 15 amino acids. CDR1 and CDR2 from the germline V gene are KGHSH and LQKENI. Trimming took off 3 bases at V and 0 bases at J, with 11 bases between the two ends. The CDR3 bases are TGTGCCAGCTCACCGGCCTTCATAGCTAACTATGGCTACACCTTC. Its translation is CASSPAFIANYGYTF.

V usage is TRBV7-8 and J usage is TRBJ1-2; unclear D gene. CDR3 size: 15 residues. V lost 2 bases, J lost 5 bases, and 15 bases lay in between. Germline CDR1 and CDR2: SGHVS and FQNEAQ. CDR3 DNA sequence: TGTGCCAGCAGCTTACGGTCACCATCTGAATATGGCTACACCTTC. It yields the protein CASSLRSPSEYGYTF.

The chain recombines TRBV18 with TRBJ1-2; perhaps TRBD1 as D (5 bases). The CDR3 runs to 15 residues. With 6 bases removed from V and 7 bases from J, the gap between germline ends came to 21 bases. Germline V gene data show CDR1 as KGHSH and CDR2 as LQKENI. The CDR3 region has the DNA TGTGCCAGCTCCCCTACTGAGAGGGGCGTGGGTGGCTACACCTTC. It specifies CASSPTERGVGGYTF.

The chain couples TRBV13 to TRBJ2-7; possible D gene TRBD2, 5 bases. The CDR3 has 15 amino acids. Germline V gene lookup returns CDR1 PRHDT and CDR2 FYEKMQ (reference sequence). The V end was cut by 5 bases, the J end by 2 bases, with 16 bases between. CDR3 bases: TGTGCCAGCAGCCCAACTAAAAGCGGCCCCTACGAGCAGTACTTC. Protein sequence: CASSPTKSGPYEQYF.

This chain joins TRBV18 and TRBJ1-1, with a weak D call TRBD1 (6 bases). The V gene lost 3 bases and the J gene lost 3 bases, with 11 bases spanning the gap. Germline V gene data show CDR1 as KGHSH and CDR2 as LQKENI. The CDR3 covers 14 residues. CDR3 bases: TGTGCCAGCTCACCCGCCGGGGGCGACACTGAAGCTTTCTTT. Its protein product is CASSPAGGDTEAFF. Full variable domain (rest looked up from reference TRBV18 and TRBJ1-1): NAGVMQNPRHLVRRRGQEARLRCSPMKGHSHVYWYRQLPEEGLKFMVYLQKENIIDESGMPKERFSAEFPKEGPSILRIQQVVRGDSAAYFCASSPAGGDTEAFFGQGTRLTVV.

This chain connects TRBV5-4 to TRBJ1-1, with D uncertain. V gave up 1 base and J gave up 1 base, with 11 bases separating them. The germline gives CDR1 SGHNT, CDR2 YYREEE (reference sequence). CDR3 length: 15 amino acids. CDR3 sequence reads: CASSLTAEPNTEAFF. The CDR3 nucleotides read TGTGCCAGCAGCTTGACGGCAGAGCCGAACACTGAAGCTTTCTTT.

The table lists this clone with a few counts. The chain couples TRBV7-9 to TRBJ2-7, with D perhaps TRBD2 (5 bases). The CDR3 runs 15 residues. The germline V gene has CDR1 SEHNR and CDR2 FQNEAQ (reference sequence). V dropped 0 bases and J dropped 1 base, with 10 bases sitting between them. The CDR3 sequence: CASSLALPGSYEQYF. The CDR3 DNA reads TGTGCCAGCAGCTTAGCGTTACCGGGATCCTACGAGCAGTACTTC.

This clone showed up just a few times. The V call is TRBV18, the J call TRBJ1-5; maybe TRBD1 (6 bases). Per the germline V gene, CDR1 is KGHSH and CDR2 is LQKENI. The V gene lost 3 bases and the J gene lost 6 bases, with 12 bases spanning the gap. This CDR3 spans 14 amino acids. This CDR3 is CASSPTGPGQPQHF. The CDR3, as DNA: TGTGCCAGCTCACCCACAGGGCCCGGTCAGCCCCAGCATTTT. Using reference TRBV18 and TRBJ1-5 for the parts outside the CDR3, the full variable domain is NAGVMQNPRHLVRRRGQEARLRCSPMKGHSHVYWYRQLPEEGLKFMVYLQKENIIDESGMPKERFSAEFPKEGPSILRIQQVVRGDSAAYFCASSPTGPGQPQHFGDGTRLSIL.

The V gene is TRBV27, the J gene TRBJ2-1; 7 bases align to TRBD2. The germline V gene has CDR1 MNHEY and CDR2 SMNVEV (reference sequence). This CDR3 has 14 residues. Unmatched junction bases numbered 6, after V lost 6 bases and J lost 4 bases. This CDR3 is CASSPGGKYNEQFF. CDR3 DNA: TGTGCCAGCAGCCCCGGGGGGAAGTACAATGAGCAGTTCTTC.

CDR3 in DNA: TGCGCCAGCAGCGGGTCACAAGAGGACTATGGCTACACCTTC. It yields the protein CASSGSQEDYGYTF. The rearrangement joins TRBV5-1 to TRBJ1-2, with D uncertain. Trimming removed 4 bases from V and 3 bases from J, with 13 bases in between. CDR1 and CDR2 (germline): SGHRS, YFSETQ. The CDR3 has 14 residues.

This rearrangement joins TRBV27 to TRBJ2-3; D unclear. Germline V gene data show CDR1 as MNHEY and CDR2 as SMNVEV (reference sequence). Trimming pared 3 bases from V and 0 bases from J, leaving 7 bases between. The CDR3 consists of 14 residues. The CDR3 loop reads CASSFVGSTDTQYF. The CDR3 DNA is TGTGCCAGCAGTTTTGTGGGTAGCACAGATACGCAGTATTTT.

In its sample, this clone was seen a few times. V is TRBV5-1 and J is TRBJ2-1, with 7 bases aligning to TRBD2. V was clipped by 4 bases and J by 2 bases; unmatched bases: 15. Germline V gives CDR1 SGHRS, CDR2 YFSETQ. This CDR3 comprises 18 residues. In DNA, the CDR3 is TGCGCCAGCAGCCGGATACCGGCGGGGGACTCAGCCTACAATGAGCAGTTCTTC. Translation: CASSRIPAGDSAYNEQFF.

The chain uses TRBV5-1 and TRBJ1-1, with TRBD1 as a possible D gene (6 bases). The CDR3 has 16 amino acids. From germline, CDR1 is SGHRS and CDR2 YFSETQ. Trimming removed 3 bases from V and 3 bases from J, with 18 bases in between. DNA of the CDR3: TGCGCCAGCAGCTCCCACTGGGGGCAGGGAGACACTGAAGCTTTCTTT. It encodes CASSSHWGQGDTEAFF.

This chain links TRBV7-9 with TRBJ2-1, with 8 bases aligning to TRBD1. CDR1 and CDR2 from the germline V gene are SEHNR and FQNEAQ (reference sequence). The CDR3 sequence is 15 residues long. V shed 2 bases, J shed 8 bases, and the junction held 8 bases outside the gene matches. The CDR3 bases are TGTGCCAGCAGCTTAACGGAGACAGGGGTCGATGAGCAGTTCTTC. Its protein is CASSLTETGVDEQFF.

V and J are TRBV30 and TRBJ2-7; 7 positions agree with TRBD2. CDR1 and CDR2 (germline): GTSNPN, SVGIG (reference sequence). CDR3 length: 14 amino acids. J lost 0 bases, V lost 4 bases, and 6 bases had no gene match. CDR3 sequence reads: CAWKRDYFSYEQYF. The CDR3 DNA follows: TGTGCCTGGAAAAGGGACTACTTCTCCTACGAGCAGTACTTC. The variable domain in full, completed from reference TRBV30 and TRBJ2-7, reads SQTIHQWPATLVQPVGSPLSLECTVEGTSNPNLYWYRQAAGRGLQLLFYSVGIGQISSEVPQNLSASRPQDRQFILSSKKLLLSDSGFYLCAWKRDYFSYEQYFGPGTRLTVT.

The gene calls are TRBV7-9 and TRBJ1-1; 7 nucleotides match TRBD1. Germline loops: CDR1 SEHNR, CDR2 FQNEAQ (reference sequence). This CDR3 is built from 14 residues. Germline trimming cut 5 bases from V and 3 bases from J; bases unmatched to any gene: 6. The CDR3 region is CASSLFTGDTEAFF. The CDR3 DNA is TGTGCCAGCAGCCTCTTCACAGGGGACACTGAAGCTTTCTTT.